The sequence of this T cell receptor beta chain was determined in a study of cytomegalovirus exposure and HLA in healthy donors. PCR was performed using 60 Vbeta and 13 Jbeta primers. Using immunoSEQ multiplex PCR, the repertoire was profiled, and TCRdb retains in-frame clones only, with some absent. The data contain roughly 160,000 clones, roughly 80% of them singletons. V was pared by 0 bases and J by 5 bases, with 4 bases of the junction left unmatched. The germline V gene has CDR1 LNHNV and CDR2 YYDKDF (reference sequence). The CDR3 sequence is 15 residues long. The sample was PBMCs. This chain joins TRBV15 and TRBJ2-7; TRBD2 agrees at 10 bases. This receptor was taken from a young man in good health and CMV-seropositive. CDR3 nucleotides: TGTGCCACCAGCAGAGATCGGCTAGCGGGAGACGAGCAGTACTTC. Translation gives CATSRDRLAGDEQYF.